This T cell receptor beta chain was sequenced for a study of T cells in Graves' hyperthyroidism and ophthalmopathy. The CDR3 regions of TCR beta were amplified from RNA transcripts. HTBI primers drove first-round RT-PCR of the TCR CDR3. TCRdb analysed the multiplex PCR reads with MiXCR anew, one entry per CDR3 protein. The sample carries 350,000 to 450,000 distinct CDR3 sequences, 17% recorded once. This clonotype was seen ten or more times. Germline V lookup: CDR1 SGHAT, CDR2 FQNNGV. The CDR3 is made up of 18 amino acids. The V and J ends lost 4 bases and 0 bases, in that order; junction bases with no gene match: 7. Fresh peripheral blood, 10 ml, was the source of the PBMCs.

This TCR came from a woman in her twenties or thirties with Graves' hyperthyroidism that later progressed to Graves' ophthalmopathy. The sequencing input was blood. The chain is built from TRBV11-2 and TRBJ2-1, with 12 bases aligning to TRBD2. CDR3 amino acids: CASSSRTSGIFSYNEQFF. The DNA for the CDR3 is TGTGCCAGCAGCTCTAGGACTAGCGGGATCTTCTCCTACAATGAGCAGTTCTTC.